Described below is a single T cell receptor (beta chain) sequence and its context. Its target is unknown. The method was immunoSEQ multiplex PCR; TCRdb's version includes in-frame clones alone and lacks a portion of them. The data contain fewer than 55,000 clones, 87% of them singletons. The data belong to a study of OX40 agonist ivuxolimab in advanced cancers. Whole-study context: Patients enrolled in dose escalation were diagnosed with hepatocellular carcinoma, melanoma, renal cell or head and neck cancer. Eligibility admitted prior anti-PD-1, anti-PD-L1 or anti-CTLA-4 therapy; roughly 39% had some. Study results and caveats: CD4+ and CD8+ blood T cells expanded clonally by week 6 at 0.1 to 3.0 mg/kg.

V was trimmed by 6 bases and J by 5 bases, leaving 19 bases between them. The CDR3 consists of 15 residues. Germline assignment: CDR1 MNHEY and CDR2 SVGAGI. This sample comprised CD4+ or CD8+ T cells sorted from blood, obtained in a trial of the OX40 agonist ivuxolimab. The receptor was isolated from an adult with an advanced solid tumor such as melanoma, head and neck, liver or kidney cancer. V gene TRBV6-5 combines with J gene TRBJ2-5; a possible D gene is TRBD2 (5 bases). CDR3 amino acids: CASSPGTAGAETQYF. The CDR3 DNA follows: TGTGCCAGCAGCCCTGGAACTGCGGGCGCGGAGACCCAGTACTTC.